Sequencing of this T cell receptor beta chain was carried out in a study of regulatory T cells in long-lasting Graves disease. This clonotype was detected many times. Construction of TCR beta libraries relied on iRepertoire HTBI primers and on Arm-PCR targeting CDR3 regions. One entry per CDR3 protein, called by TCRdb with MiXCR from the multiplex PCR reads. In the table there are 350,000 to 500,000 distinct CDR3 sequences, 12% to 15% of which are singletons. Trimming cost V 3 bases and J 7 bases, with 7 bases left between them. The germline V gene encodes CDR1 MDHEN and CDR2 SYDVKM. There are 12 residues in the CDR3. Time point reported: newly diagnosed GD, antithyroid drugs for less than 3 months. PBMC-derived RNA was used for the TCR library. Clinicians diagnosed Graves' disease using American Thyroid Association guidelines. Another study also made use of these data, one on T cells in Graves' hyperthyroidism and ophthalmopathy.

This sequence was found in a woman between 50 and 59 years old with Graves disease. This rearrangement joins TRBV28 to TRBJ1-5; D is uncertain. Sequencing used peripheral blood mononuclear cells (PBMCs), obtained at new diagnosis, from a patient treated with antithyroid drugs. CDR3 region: CASSLMVQPQHF. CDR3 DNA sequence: TGTGCCAGCAGTTTGATGGTCCAGCCCCAGCATTTT.